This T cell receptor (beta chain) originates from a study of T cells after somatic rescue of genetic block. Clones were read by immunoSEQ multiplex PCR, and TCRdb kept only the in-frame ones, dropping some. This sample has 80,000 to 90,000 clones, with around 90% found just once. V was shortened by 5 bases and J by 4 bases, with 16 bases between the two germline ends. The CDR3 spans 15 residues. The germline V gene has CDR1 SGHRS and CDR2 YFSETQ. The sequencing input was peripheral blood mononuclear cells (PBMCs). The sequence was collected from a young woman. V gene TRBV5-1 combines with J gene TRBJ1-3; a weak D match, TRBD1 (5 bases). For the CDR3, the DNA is TGCGCCAGCAGACGGTCGGGGACGCAAGGAAACACCATATATTTT. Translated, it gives CASRRSGTQGNTIYF.